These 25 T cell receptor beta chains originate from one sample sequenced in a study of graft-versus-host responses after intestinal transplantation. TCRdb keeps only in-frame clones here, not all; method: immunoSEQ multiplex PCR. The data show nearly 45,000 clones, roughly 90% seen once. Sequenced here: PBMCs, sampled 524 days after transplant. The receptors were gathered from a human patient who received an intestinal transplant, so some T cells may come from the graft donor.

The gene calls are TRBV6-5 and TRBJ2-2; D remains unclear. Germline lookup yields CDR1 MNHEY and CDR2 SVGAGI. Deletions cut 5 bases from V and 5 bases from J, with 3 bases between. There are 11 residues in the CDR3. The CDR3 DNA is TGTGCCAGCAGTCTGACCGGGGAGCTGTTTTTT. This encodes CASSLTGELFF.

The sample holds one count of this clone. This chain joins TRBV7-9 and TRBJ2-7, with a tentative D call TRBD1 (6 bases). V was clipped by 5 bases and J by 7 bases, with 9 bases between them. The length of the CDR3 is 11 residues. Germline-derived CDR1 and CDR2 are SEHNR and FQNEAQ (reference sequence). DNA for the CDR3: TGTGCCAGCAGCGCCGGGACAGAGCAGTACTTC. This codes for CASSAGTEQYF.

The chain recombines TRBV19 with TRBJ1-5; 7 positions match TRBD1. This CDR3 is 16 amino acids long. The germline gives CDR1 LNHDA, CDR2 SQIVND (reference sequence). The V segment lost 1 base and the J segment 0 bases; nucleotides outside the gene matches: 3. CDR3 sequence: CASSIVGQLSNQPQHF. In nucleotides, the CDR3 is TGTGCCAGTAGTATAGTGGGACAGCTTAGCAATCAGCCCCAGCATTTT.

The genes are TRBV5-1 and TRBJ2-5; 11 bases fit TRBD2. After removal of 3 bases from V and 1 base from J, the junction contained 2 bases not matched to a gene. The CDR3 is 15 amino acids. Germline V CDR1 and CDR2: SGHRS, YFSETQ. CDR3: CASSSSGRPQETQYF. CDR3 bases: TGCGCCAGCAGCTCTAGCGGGAGGCCCCAAGAGACCCAGTACTTC.

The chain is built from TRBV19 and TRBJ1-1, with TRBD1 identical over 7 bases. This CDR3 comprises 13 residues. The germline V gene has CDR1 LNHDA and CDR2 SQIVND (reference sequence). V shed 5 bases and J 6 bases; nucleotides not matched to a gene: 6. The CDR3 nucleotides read TGTGCCAGTAGTGCAACAGGGGAAGCTGAAGCTTTCTTT. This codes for CASSATGEAEAFF.

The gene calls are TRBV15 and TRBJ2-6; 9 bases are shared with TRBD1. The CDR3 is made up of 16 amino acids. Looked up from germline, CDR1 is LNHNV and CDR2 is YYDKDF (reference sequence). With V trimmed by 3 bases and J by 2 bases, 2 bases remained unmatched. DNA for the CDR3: TGTGCCACCAGCAGGGACAGGGGTACTGGGGCCAACGTCCTGACTTTC. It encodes CATSRDRGTGANVLTF.

The CDR3 sequence is CASSFSGLAGGRGMGKNIQYF. The CDR3 DNA follows: TGTGCCAGCAGTTTTTCGGGACTAGCGGGAGGGAGGGGTATGGGCAAAAACATTCAGTACTTC. The V call is TRBV27, the J call TRBJ2-4; TRBD2 agrees at 16 bases. Germline V gene data show CDR1 as MNHEY and CDR2 as SMNVEV (reference sequence). V lost 3 bases and J lost 3; bases outside the gene matches: 14. The CDR3 sequence is 21 residues long.

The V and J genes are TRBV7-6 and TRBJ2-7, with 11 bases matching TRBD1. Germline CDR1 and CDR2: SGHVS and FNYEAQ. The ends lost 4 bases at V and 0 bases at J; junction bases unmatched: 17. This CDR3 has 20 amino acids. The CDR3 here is CASSWGAGTGGPFFSYEQYF. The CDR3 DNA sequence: TGTGCCAGCAGCTGGGGGGCCGGGACAGGGGGGCCTTTTTTCTCCTACGAGCAGTACTTC.

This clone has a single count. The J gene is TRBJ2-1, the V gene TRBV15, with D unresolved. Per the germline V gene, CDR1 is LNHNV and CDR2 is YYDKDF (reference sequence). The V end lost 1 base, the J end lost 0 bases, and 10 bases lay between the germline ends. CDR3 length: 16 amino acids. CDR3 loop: CATSRGLADSYNEQFF. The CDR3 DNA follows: TGTGCCACCAGCAGAGGATTAGCCGACTCCTACAATGAGCAGTTCTTC.

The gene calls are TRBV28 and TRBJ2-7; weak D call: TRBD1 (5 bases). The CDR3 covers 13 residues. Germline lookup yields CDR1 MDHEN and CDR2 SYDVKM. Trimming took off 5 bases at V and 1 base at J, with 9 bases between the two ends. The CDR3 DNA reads TGTGCCAGCAGTCTACAGGTTTCCTACGAGCAGTACTTC. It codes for CASSLQVSYEQYF. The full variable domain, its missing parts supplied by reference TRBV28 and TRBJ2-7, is DVKVTQSSRYLVKRTGEKVFLECVQDMDHENMFWYRQDPGLGLRLIYFSYDVKMKEKGDIPEGYSVSREKKERFSLILESASTNQTSMYLCASSLQVSYEQYFGPGTRLTVT.

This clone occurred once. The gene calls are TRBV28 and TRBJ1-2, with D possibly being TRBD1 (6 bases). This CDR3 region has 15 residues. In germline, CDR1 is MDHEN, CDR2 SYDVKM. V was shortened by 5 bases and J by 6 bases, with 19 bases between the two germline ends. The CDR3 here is CASSTPPTGPHGYTF. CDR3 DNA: TGTGCCAGCAGTACCCCCCCGACAGGACCGCATGGCTACACCTTC.

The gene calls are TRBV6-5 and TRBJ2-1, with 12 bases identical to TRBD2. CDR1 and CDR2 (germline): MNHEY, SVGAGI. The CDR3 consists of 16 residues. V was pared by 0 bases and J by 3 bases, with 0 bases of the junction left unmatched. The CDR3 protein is CASSYSTSGSYNEQFF. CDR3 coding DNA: TGTGCCAGCAGTTACTCGACTAGCGGGAGCTACAATGAGCAGTTCTTC.

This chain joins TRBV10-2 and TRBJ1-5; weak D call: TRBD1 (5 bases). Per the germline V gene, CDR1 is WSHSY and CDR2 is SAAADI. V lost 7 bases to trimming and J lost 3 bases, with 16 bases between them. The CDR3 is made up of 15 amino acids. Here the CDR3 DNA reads TGCGCCAGCAAAGGGGTAGGGAGGTCCAATCAGCCCCAGCATTTT. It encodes CASKGVGRSNQPQHF.

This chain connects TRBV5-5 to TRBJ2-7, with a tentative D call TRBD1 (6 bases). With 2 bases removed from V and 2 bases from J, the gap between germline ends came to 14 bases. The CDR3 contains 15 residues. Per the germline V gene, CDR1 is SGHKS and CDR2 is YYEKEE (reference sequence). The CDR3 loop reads CASSFLAGVAYEQYF. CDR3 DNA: TGTGCCAGCAGCTTTTTAGCAGGGGTGGCCTACGAGCAGTACTTC. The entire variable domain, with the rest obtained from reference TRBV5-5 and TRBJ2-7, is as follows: DAGVTQSPTHLIKTRGQQVTLRCSPISGHKSVSWYQQVLGQGPQFIFQYYEKEERGRGNFPDRFSARQFPNYSSELNVNALLLGDSALYLCASSFLAGVAYEQYFGPGTRLTVT.

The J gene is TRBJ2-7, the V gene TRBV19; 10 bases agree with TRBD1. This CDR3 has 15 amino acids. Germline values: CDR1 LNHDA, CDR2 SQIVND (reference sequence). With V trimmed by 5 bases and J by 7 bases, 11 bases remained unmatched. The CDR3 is CASSPRTGGFWEQYF. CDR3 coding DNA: TGTGCCAGTAGTCCCCGGACAGGGGGGTTTTGGGAGCAGTACTTC.

CDR3 region: CASSLAGRDTEAFF. DNA of the CDR3: TGTGCCAGCAGTTTGGCAGGGAGGGACACTGAAGCTTTCTTT. J is TRBJ1-1 and V is TRBV28; possibly TRBD1 for D (5 bases). The germline gives CDR1 MDHEN, CDR2 SYDVKM. There are 14 residues in the CDR3. Trimming took 3 bases from V and 3 from J, leaving 11 bases between them.

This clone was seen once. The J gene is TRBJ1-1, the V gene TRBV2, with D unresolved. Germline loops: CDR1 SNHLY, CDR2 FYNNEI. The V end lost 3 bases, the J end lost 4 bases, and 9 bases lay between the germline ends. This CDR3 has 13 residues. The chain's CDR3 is CASSDGRATEAFF. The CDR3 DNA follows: TGTGCCAGCAGTGACGGGAGGGCCACTGAAGCTTTCTTT.

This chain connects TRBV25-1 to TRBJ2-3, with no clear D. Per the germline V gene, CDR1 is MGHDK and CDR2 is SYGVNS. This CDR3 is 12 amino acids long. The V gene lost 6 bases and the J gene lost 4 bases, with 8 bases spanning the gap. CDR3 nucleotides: TGTGCCAGCAGCGCAAGAGCAGATACGCAGTATTTT. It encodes CASSARADTQYF.

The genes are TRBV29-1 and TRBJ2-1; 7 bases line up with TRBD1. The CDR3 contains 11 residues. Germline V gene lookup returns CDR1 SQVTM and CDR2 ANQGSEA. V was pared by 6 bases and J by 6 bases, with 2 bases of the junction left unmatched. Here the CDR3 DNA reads TGCAGCGTAGACAGGGTCAATGAGCAGTTCTTC. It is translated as CSVDRVNEQFF.

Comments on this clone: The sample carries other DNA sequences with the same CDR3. Here the CDR3 reads CASSLQGPQETQYF. The CDR3 bases are TGCGCCAGCAGCTTACAGGGCCCCCAAGAGACCCAGTACTTC. The rearrangement links TRBV5-1 to TRBJ2-5; perhaps TRBD1 as D (6 bases). Between the trimmed V and J ends, which lost 2 bases and 1 base, there was a span of 9 bases. CDR1 is SGHRS, CDR2 YFSETQ, per germline. This CDR3 comprises 14 residues.

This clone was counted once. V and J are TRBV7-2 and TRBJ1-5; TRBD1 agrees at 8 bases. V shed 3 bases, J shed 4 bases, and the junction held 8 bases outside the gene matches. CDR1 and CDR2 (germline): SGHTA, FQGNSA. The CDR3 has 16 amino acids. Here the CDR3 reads CASSFPRGQVNQPQHF. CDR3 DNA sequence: TGTGCCAGCAGCTTCCCCAGGGGACAGGTTAATCAGCCCCAGCATTTT.

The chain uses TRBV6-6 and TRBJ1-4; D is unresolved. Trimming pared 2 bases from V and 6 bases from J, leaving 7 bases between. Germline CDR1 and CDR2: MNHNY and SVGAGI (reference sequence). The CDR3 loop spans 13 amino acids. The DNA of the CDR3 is TGTGCCAGCAGTTACCTTGGGGATGAAAAACTGTTTTTT. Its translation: CASSYLGDEKLFF.

In nucleotides, the CDR3 is TGCGCCAGCAGCCAAGATCAGAACTATGGCTACACCTTC. Its translation: CASSQDQNYGYTF. This chain uses TRBV4-1 with TRBJ1-2; D remains unclear. The germline V gene has CDR1 MGHRA and CDR2 YSYEKL. Trimming cost V 0 bases and J 2 bases, with 4 bases left between them. CDR3 length: 13 residues.

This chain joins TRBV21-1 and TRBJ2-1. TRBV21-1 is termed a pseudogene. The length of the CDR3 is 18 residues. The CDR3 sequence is CASSKVDPDPLTYNEQFF. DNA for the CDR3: TGTGCCAGCAGCAAAGTCGACCCGGACCCATTGACCTACAATGAGCAGTTCTTC.

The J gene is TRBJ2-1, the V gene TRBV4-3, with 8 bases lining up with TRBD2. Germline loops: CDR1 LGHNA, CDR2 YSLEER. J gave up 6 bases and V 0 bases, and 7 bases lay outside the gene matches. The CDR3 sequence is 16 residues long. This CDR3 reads CASSQEEGTRGNEQFF. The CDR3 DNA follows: TGCGCCAGCAGCCAAGAAGAAGGGACTAGGGGCAATGAGCAGTTCTTC.